This is a list of T cell receptor beta chains from one sample in a study of long-term antiretroviral therapy in people with HIV. Sequencing was performed with immunoSEQ multiplex PCR; in TCRdb, only in-frame clones are kept and a portion is missing. This sample has roughly 50,000 clones; approximately 79% occur once, and the top ten carry under 3%. The input for sequencing was unsorted PBMCs, taken 0.8 years after starting antiretroviral therapy. These TCRs come from a woman under 30 with HIV. The CDR3 runs from the conserved cysteine through the conserved F or W. The order of the fields is CDR3 length, clone size, D gene, V gene, J gene, CDR3 protein, CDR3 DNA. A D gene is named only where the DNA matches it firmly. Only part of the rows carry a size: once, few, many, or a class if the clone is expanded.

cdr3_length: 15; clone_size: -; d_call: TRBD2; v_call: TRBV25-1; j_call: TRBJ2-1; cdr3_aa: CASSESGGIGNEQFF; cdr3_nt: TGTGCCAGCAGTGAATCGGGAGGAATTGGCAATGAGCAGTTCTTC
cdr3_length: 11; clone_size: -; d_call: -; v_call: TRBV7-2; j_call: TRBJ2-7; cdr3_aa: CASGRGYEQYF; cdr3_nt: TGTGCCAGCGGGAGAGGATACGAGCAGTACTTC
cdr3_length: 17; clone_size: -; d_call: -; v_call: TRBV7-9; j_call: TRBJ1-5; cdr3_aa: CASSLFPPESSNQPQHF; cdr3_nt: TGTGCCAGCAGCTTATTTCCCCCGGAATCCAGCAATCAGCCCCAGCATTTT
cdr3_length: 13; clone_size: -; d_call: -; v_call: TRBV14; j_call: TRBJ1-5; cdr3_aa: CASSQGLNQPQHF; cdr3_nt: TGTGCCAGCAGCCAAGGACTTAATCAGCCCCAGCATTTT
cdr3_length: 21; clone_size: -; d_call: TRBD1; v_call: TRBV4-3; j_call: TRBJ1-3; cdr3_aa: CASSQDIPGTANLFSGNTIYF; cdr3_nt: TGCGCCAGCAGCCAAGACATTCCCGGGACAGCGAACCTTTTCTCTGGAAACACCATATATTTT
cdr3_length: 15; clone_size: -; d_call: -; v_call: TRBV11-2; j_call: TRBJ2-2; cdr3_aa: CASSLELAALGELFF; cdr3_nt: TGTGCCAGCAGCTTAGAGTTAGCGGCCCTCGGGGAGCTGTTTTTT
cdr3_length: 16; clone_size: -; d_call: -; v_call: TRBV4-1; j_call: TRBJ1-4; cdr3_aa: CASSQPTPATNEKLFF; cdr3_nt: TGCGCCAGCAGCCAACCCACACCTGCAACTAATGAAAAACTGTTTTTT
cdr3_length: 15; clone_size: -; d_call: TRBD2; v_call: TRBV7-2; j_call: TRBJ2-5; cdr3_aa: CASSRFSEGGETQYF; cdr3_nt: TGTGCCAGCAGCCGTTTTAGCGAGGGAGGGGAGACCCAGTACTTC
cdr3_length: 13; clone_size: -; d_call: -; v_call: TRBV6-5; j_call: TRBJ2-7; cdr3_aa: CASSYSNSYEQYF; cdr3_nt: TGTGCCAGCAGTTACTCGAACTCCTACGAGCAGTACTTC
cdr3_length: 14; clone_size: -; d_call: -; v_call: TRBV25-1; j_call: TRBJ1-3; cdr3_aa: CASRDGRTGNTIYF; cdr3_nt: TGTGCCAGCAGGGACGGACGGACTGGAAACACCATATATTTT
cdr3_length: 15; clone_size: -; d_call: -; v_call: TRBV28; j_call: TRBJ1-5; cdr3_aa: CASSLGGARNQPQHF; cdr3_nt: TGTGCCAGCAGTTTAGGAGGGGCGCGAAATCAGCCCCAGCATTTT
cdr3_length: 13; clone_size: -; d_call: TRBD1; v_call: TRBV5-5; j_call: TRBJ2-7; cdr3_aa: CAGGGTGSYEQYF; cdr3_nt: TGTGCCGGAGGGGGGACAGGGTCCTACGAGCAGTACTTC
cdr3_length: 15; clone_size: once; d_call: TRBD2; v_call: TRBV6-1; j_call: TRBJ2-1; cdr3_aa: CASRASRLADNEQFF; cdr3_nt: TGTGCCAGCAGAGCGTCCAGACTAGCGGACAATGAGCAGTTCTTC
cdr3_length: 16; clone_size: -; d_call: -; v_call: TRBV6-5; j_call: TRBJ2-2; cdr3_aa: CASSYSVGANTGELFF; cdr3_nt: TGTGCCAGCAGTTACTCAGTAGGGGCGAACACCGGGGAGCTGTTTTTT
cdr3_length: 17; clone_size: -; d_call: TRBD1; v_call: TRBV28; j_call: TRBJ2-6; cdr3_aa: CASNGQGFAPGANVLTF; cdr3_nt: TGTGCCAGCAACGGACAGGGCTTCGCTCCTGGGGCCAACGTCCTGACTTTC
cdr3_length: 17; clone_size: -; d_call: TRBD2; v_call: TRBV7-2; j_call: TRBJ2-3; cdr3_aa: CASSGRLAGASTDTQYF; cdr3_nt: TGTGCCAGCAGCGGCCGACTAGCGGGGGCCAGCACAGATACGCAGTATTTT
cdr3_length: 14; clone_size: -; d_call: -; v_call: TRBV6-1; j_call: TRBJ1-2; cdr3_aa: CASTQVSAIYGYTF; cdr3_nt: TGTGCCAGCACCCAGGTGTCGGCAATCTATGGCTACACCTTC
cdr3_length: 14; clone_size: -; d_call: -; v_call: TRBV6-5; j_call: TRBJ2-6; cdr3_aa: CASTRGSGANVLTF; cdr3_nt: TGTGCCAGCACTCGGGGGTCTGGGGCCAACGTCCTGACTTTC
cdr3_length: 13; clone_size: -; d_call: TRBD2; v_call: TRBV10-3; j_call: TRBJ2-1; cdr3_aa: CAIRTSGMGEQFF; cdr3_nt: TGTGCCATCAGGACTAGCGGGATGGGTGAGCAGTTCTTC
cdr3_length: 11; clone_size: -; d_call: -; v_call: TRBV5-6; j_call: TRBJ1-1; cdr3_aa: CASSRQLEAFF; cdr3_nt: TGTGCCAGCAGCCGGCAGCTTGAAGCTTTCTTT
cdr3_length: 15; clone_size: -; d_call: -; v_call: TRBV11-2; j_call: TRBJ1-1; cdr3_aa: CASSHAGAGNTEAFF; cdr3_nt: TGTGCCAGCAGCCACGCAGGGGCTGGGAACACTGAAGCTTTCTTT
cdr3_length: 13; clone_size: -; d_call: -; v_call: TRBV28; j_call: TRBJ2-7; cdr3_aa: CASSPRDGYEQYF; cdr3_nt: TGTGCCAGCAGCCCAAGGGACGGCTACGAGCAGTACTTC
cdr3_length: 13; clone_size: once; d_call: -; v_call: TRBV5-1; j_call: TRBJ1-1; cdr3_aa: CASSFGSGTEAFF; cdr3_nt: TGCGCCAGCAGCTTTGGGTCGGGCACTGAAGCTTTCTTT
cdr3_length: 17; clone_size: -; d_call: TRBD1; v_call: TRBV28; j_call: TRBJ1-4; cdr3_aa: CASSSYPRGQGAEKLFF; cdr3_nt: TGTGCCAGCAGTTCCTATCCCCGGGGACAGGGAGCGGAAAAACTGTTTTTT
cdr3_length: 17; clone_size: -; d_call: TRBD2; v_call: TRBV2; j_call: TRBJ2-3; cdr3_aa: CARSRGLAGVDKDTQYF; cdr3_nt: TGTGCCCGAAGCAGGGGCTTAGCGGGAGTCGATAAAGATACGCAGTATTTT
cdr3_length: 14; clone_size: -; d_call: -; v_call: TRBV6-6; j_call: TRBJ2-2; cdr3_aa: CASSFGPNTGELFF; cdr3_nt: TGTGCCAGCAGTTTCGGACCAAACACCGGGGAGCTGTTTTTT
cdr3_length: 15; clone_size: -; d_call: TRBD1; v_call: TRBV7-6; j_call: TRBJ1-1; cdr3_aa: CASSLVDRGLGEAFF; cdr3_nt: TGTGCCAGCAGCTTAGTAGACAGGGGGTTGGGTGAAGCTTTCTTT
cdr3_length: 15; clone_size: -; d_call: -; v_call: TRBV11-3; j_call: TRBJ2-7; cdr3_aa: CASSFGPKGNYEQYF; cdr3_nt: TGTGCCAGCAGCTTTGGACCAAAGGGGAACTACGAGCAGTACTTC
cdr3_length: 15; clone_size: -; d_call: TRBD2; v_call: TRBV27; j_call: TRBJ2-3; cdr3_aa: CASSSTGGTTDTQYF; cdr3_nt: TGTGCCAGCAGTTCGACGGGGGGTACAACAGATACGCAGTATTTT
cdr3_length: 16; clone_size: -; d_call: -; v_call: TRBV27; j_call: TRBJ2-2; cdr3_aa: CASSENGGWGTGELFF; cdr3_nt: TGTGCCAGCAGCGAGAATGGGGGGTGGGGCACCGGGGAGCTGTTTTTT
cdr3_length: 15; clone_size: -; d_call: TRBD1; v_call: TRBV19; j_call: TRBJ2-3; cdr3_aa: CASSSGQGNTDTQYF; cdr3_nt: TGTGCCAGTAGTTCGGGACAGGGGAACACAGATACGCAGTATTTT
cdr3_length: 14; clone_size: -; d_call: TRBD1; v_call: TRBV7-9; j_call: TRBJ2-1; cdr3_aa: CASSLDRGPDEQFF; cdr3_nt: TGTGCCAGCAGCTTGGACAGGGGGCCCGATGAGCAGTTCTTC
cdr3_length: 15; clone_size: -; d_call: -; v_call: TRBV6-4; j_call: TRBJ2-6; cdr3_aa: CASSDSHSGANVLTF; cdr3_nt: TGTGCCAGCAGTGACTCACACTCTGGGGCCAACGTCCTGACTTTC
cdr3_length: 17; clone_size: -; d_call: TRBD2; v_call: TRBV5-1; j_call: TRBJ2-3; cdr3_aa: CASSVEGLAGRTDTQYF; cdr3_nt: TGCGCCAGCAGCGTGGAAGGACTAGCGGGACGCACAGATACGCAGTATTTT
cdr3_length: 14; clone_size: -; d_call: -; v_call: TRBV4-2; j_call: TRBJ1-2; cdr3_aa: CASSQDVQNYGYTF; cdr3_nt: TGTGCCAGCAGCCAAGATGTACAGAACTATGGCTACACCTTC
cdr3_length: 19; clone_size: -; d_call: -; v_call: TRBV7-8; j_call: TRBJ1-5; cdr3_aa: CASSLKRVGGSSSNQPQHF; cdr3_nt: TGTGCCAGCAGCTTAAAGAGGGTAGGAGGCTCGAGTAGCAATCAGCCCCAGCATTTT
cdr3_length: 15; clone_size: -; d_call: TRBD1; v_call: TRBV7-9; j_call: TRBJ1-2; cdr3_aa: CASTPPDRTTYGYTF; cdr3_nt: TGTGCCAGCACCCCTCCGGACAGGACAACCTATGGCTACACCTTC
cdr3_length: 14; clone_size: -; d_call: -; v_call: TRBV11-2; j_call: TRBJ2-7; cdr3_aa: CASSPYPDSYEQYF; cdr3_nt: TGTGCCAGCAGCCCATACCCGGACAGCTACGAGCAGTACTTC
cdr3_length: 16; clone_size: -; d_call: TRBD1; v_call: TRBV27; j_call: TRBJ1-5; cdr3_aa: CASSPLGGYSNQPQHF; cdr3_nt: TGTGCCAGCAGTCCTTTAGGGGGCTACTCCAATCAGCCCCAGCATTTT
cdr3_length: 14; clone_size: -; d_call: -; v_call: TRBV2; j_call: TRBJ1-5; cdr3_aa: CASSDGQVNQPQHF; cdr3_nt: TGTGCCAGCAGTGACGGGCAGGTGAATCAGCCCCAGCATTTT
cdr3_length: 15; clone_size: -; d_call: -; v_call: TRBV9; j_call: TRBJ1-3; cdr3_aa: CASSVDSGSGNTIYF; cdr3_nt: TGTGCCAGCAGCGTAGACTCAGGGTCTGGAAACACCATATATTTT
cdr3_length: 16; clone_size: -; d_call: -; v_call: TRBV14; j_call: TRBJ2-3; cdr3_aa: CASSPLWGGREDTQYF; cdr3_nt: TGTGCCAGCAGCCCTTTATGGGGGGGCCGGGAAGATACGCAGTATTTT
cdr3_length: 14; clone_size: -; d_call: -; v_call: TRBV6-5; j_call: TRBJ1-1; cdr3_aa: CASRSPGWGTEAFF; cdr3_nt: TGTGCCAGCAGGAGCCCAGGGTGGGGCACTGAAGCTTTCTTT
cdr3_length: 15; clone_size: few; d_call: -; v_call: TRBV7-2; j_call: TRBJ1-2; cdr3_aa: CASSAAGGAGYGYTF; cdr3_nt: TGTGCCAGCAGCGCGGCCGGGGGCGCCGGCTATGGCTACACCTTC
cdr3_length: 15; clone_size: -; d_call: -; v_call: TRBV6-5; j_call: TRBJ2-5; cdr3_aa: CASSYRDNLQETQYF; cdr3_nt: TGTGCCAGCAGTTACAGAGATAACTTACAAGAGACCCAGTACTTC
cdr3_length: 10; clone_size: -; d_call: -; v_call: TRBV19; j_call: TRBJ1-1; cdr3_aa: CASRNTEAFF; cdr3_nt: TGTGCCAGCCGGAACACTGAAGCTTTCTTT
cdr3_length: 14; clone_size: -; d_call: TRBD2; v_call: TRBV2; j_call: TRBJ2-5; cdr3_aa: CASSSGSRGETQYF; cdr3_nt: TGTGCCAGCAGTAGCGGGAGTCGCGGGGAGACCCAGTACTTC
cdr3_length: 15; clone_size: once; d_call: TRBD2; v_call: TRBV5-1; j_call: TRBJ2-2; cdr3_aa: CASSLLAGDTGELFF; cdr3_nt: TGCGCCAGCAGCTTGTTAGCGGGAGATACCGGGGAGCTGTTTTTT
cdr3_length: 12; clone_size: -; d_call: -; v_call: TRBV5-4; j_call: TRBJ2-5; cdr3_aa: CASSLFSETQYF; cdr3_nt: TGTGCCAGCAGCTTGTTTAGCGAGACCCAGTACTTC
cdr3_length: 18; clone_size: -; d_call: TRBD2; v_call: TRBV5-1; j_call: TRBJ2-5; cdr3_aa: CASSLALLSRLAGETQYF; cdr3_nt: TGCGCCAGCAGCTTGGCTCTTCTTTCGAGACTAGCGGGAGAGACCCAGTACTTC
cdr3_length: 13; clone_size: -; d_call: -; v_call: TRBV28; j_call: TRBJ1-1; cdr3_aa: CASSLLKGSEAFF; cdr3_nt: TGTGCCAGCAGTTTACTAAAGGGTTCTGAAGCTTTCTTT
cdr3_length: 13; clone_size: once; d_call: -; v_call: TRBV27; j_call: TRBJ1-5; cdr3_aa: CASSYRANQPQHF; cdr3_nt: TGTGCCAGCAGTTACAGGGCGAATCAGCCCCAGCATTTT
cdr3_length: 16; clone_size: -; d_call: TRBD1; v_call: TRBV28; j_call: TRBJ2-7; cdr3_aa: CASSSFGTGVRYEQYF; cdr3_nt: TGTGCCAGCAGTTCCTTCGGGACAGGGGTGAGATACGAGCAGTACTTC